These T cell receptor beta chains were read from a single sample in a study of T cells after yellow fever vaccination. In TCRdb, the 5' RACE reads were re-called with MiXCR into one record per CDR3 protein. The data show about 53,000 distinct CDR3 sequences, around 6.1% seen once. The sequencing here drew on PBMCs, either bulk or a sorted T-cell subset (CD4+, CD8+, memory, or dextramer-sorted; not recorded which), taken on the day of the yellow fever booster vaccination. Every receptor here comes from a man aged 18-30 years who received the YFV17D yellow fever vaccine. Each CDR3 is given without its conserved first and last residue.

V: TRBV4-2; J: TRBJ2-1; length: 12; CDR3: ASSQRLADNEQF
V: TRBV2; J: TRBJ2-5; length: 16; CDR3: ASSEVDWGRQDQETQY
V: TRBV4-1; J: TRBJ2-1; length: 13; CDR3: ASSQGRGTYNEQF
V: TRBV14; J: TRBJ1-1; length: 11; CDR3: ASQARGSTEAF
V: TRBV6-5; J: TRBJ2-6; length: 16; CDR3: ASSYRPLPPAGANVLT
V: TRBV24-1; J: TRBJ2-3; length: 13; CDR3: ATSGGGSSTDTQY
V: TRBV7-6; J: TRBJ1-5; length: 14; CDR3: ASSLDSRGGNQPQH
V: TRBV6-5; J: TRBJ1-6; length: 12; CDR3: ASSYSAQVLPLH
V: TRBV18; J: TRBJ2-5; length: 12; CDR3: ASSPGVPGETQY
V: TRBV9; J: TRBJ1-1; length: 13; CDR3: ASSPQPGLNTEAF
V: TRBV10-3; J: TRBJ2-3; length: 15; CDR3: AISESRGRGSTDTQY
V: TRBV9; J: TRBJ2-1; length: 13; CDR3: ASAPGTSASNEQF
V: TRBV4-3; J: TRBJ1-6; length: 11; CDR3: ASSQDLGSPLH
V: TRBV4-1; J: TRBJ1-1; length: 12; CDR3: ASSRTGAGTEAF
V: TRBV4-2; J: TRBJ2-7; length: 11; CDR3: ASRGDGSGEQY
V: TRBV7-6; J: TRBJ2-2; length: 13; CDR3: ATISRKENTGELF
V: TRBV29-1; J: TRBJ2-3; length: 13; CDR3: SVQASGGPTDTQY
V: TRBV7-2; J: TRBJ1-5; length: 11; CDR3: ASSRDIDQPQH
V: TRBV6-5; J: TRBJ1-6; length: 10; CDR3: ASRDSIAPLH
V: TRBV28; J: TRBJ2-2; length: 11; CDR3: ASSFGNTGELF
V: TRBV5-5; J: TRBJ2-2; length: 10; CDR3: ASSLLRGELF
V: TRBV4-2; J: TRBJ1-5; length: 14; CDR3: ASSQDTQGLDQPQH
V: TRBV5-6; J: TRBJ2-3; length: 10; CDR3: ASTIIADTQY
V: TRBV19; J: TRBJ1-5; length: 11; CDR3: ASSMVAAGPQH
V: TRBV7-2; J: TRBJ2-1; length: 15; CDR3: ASSAGLARPRYNEQF
V: TRBV24-1; J: TRBJ2-2; length: 13; CDR3: ATSDRWDRAGELF
V: TRBV10-2; J: TRBJ1-5; length: 12; CDR3: ASSSVDSNQPQH
V: TRBV6-6; J: TRBJ1-4; length: 16; CDR3: ASSFGPGVGSSNEKLF
V: TRBV7-9; J: TRBJ2-5; length: 13; CDR3: ASSLVAAFQETQY
V: TRBV2; J: TRBJ2-5; length: 12; CDR3: ASSERGMRETQY
V: TRBV9; J: TRBJ1-1; length: 13; CDR3: ASSQTGQAFEVAF
V: TRBV2; J: TRBJ2-2; length: 15; CDR3: ASNRDRGPPGPGELF
V: TRBV9; J: TRBJ1-1; length: 11; CDR3: ASSPRGITEAF
V: TRBV12-3/TRBV12-4; J: TRBJ2-7; length: 12; CDR3: ASSLQSTGYEQY
V: TRBV9; J: TRBJ2-7; length: 11; CDR3: ASSVEGGHEQY
V: TRBV27; J: TRBJ2-3; length: 15; CDR3: ASSLGTGGFSADTQY
V: TRBV12-3/TRBV12-4; J: TRBJ2-1; length: 12; CDR3: ASINLGRDNEQF
V: TRBV4-3; J: TRBJ2-2; length: 12; CDR3: ASSQAEGAGKLF
V: TRBV5-1; J: TRBJ1-5; length: 13; CDR3: ASSLASGLNQPQH
V: TRBV20-1; J: TRBJ2-3; length: 12; CDR3: SAPTMKGFGTQY
V: TRBV7-6; J: TRBJ2-2; length: 13; CDR3: ASSFQRGVTGELF
V: TRBV7-2; J: TRBJ2-5; length: 10; CDR3: ASSLDGRTQY
V: TRBV10-3; J: TRBJ2-1; length: 11; CDR3: AISEGEYNEQF
V: TRBV9; J: TRBJ1-1; length: 13; CDR3: ASSVDSSGTTEAF
V: TRBV29-1; J: TRBJ1-1; length: 9; CDR3: SVQRAGTPF
V: TRBV20-1; J: TRBJ2-5; length: 12; CDR3: SARDTSGGSAQY
V: TRBV6-2/TRBV6-3; J: TRBJ2-7; length: 13; CDR3: ASSLRRLAGDEQY
V: TRBV6-2/TRBV6-3; J: TRBJ1-5; length: 15; CDR3: ASSYAAGRPSNQPQH
V: TRBV25-1; J: TRBJ1-5; length: 12; CDR3: ASSEAQGNQPQH